The following is a T cell receptor (beta chain) sequence with its context. Ten or more counts support this clonotype. It lacks a known antigen. The sample holds no much larger clone one base away, and base qualities are not on file. This sample is drawn from a study of CD8+CD57+ T cells in acquired aplastic anemia (dated 2018 in TCRdb). Background on the whole study: A mean of about 3.2 ug of DNA, ranging from roughly 0.2 to 27.4 ug, was extracted from sorted CD4+ and CD8+ cells. CD8+CD57+ expansion was defined as a frequency above the mean frequency observed in healthy subjects.

Expansion of CD8+CD57+ cells had been shown by flow cytometry in the patients chosen for sequencing. Every patient had a diagnosis of severe acquired aplastic anemia based on International Study of Aplastic Anemia and Agranulocytosis and Camitta criteria. No therapy had been received by the patients at the time of blood sampling. In this study, sorted CD4+ and CD8+ T cells from the blood of healthy subjects and of severe aplastic anemia patients had their TCR repertoires deep-sequenced. Patients were enrolled in the USA under clinicaltrials.gov protocols 00001620, 01623167, 00001397, 00071045, 00081523 and 00961064. Ficoll-Paque density gradient centrifugation was used to isolate peripheral blood mononuclear cells. Before DNA was extracted, CD4+ and CD8+ T cells were sorted using either FACS or magnetic beads. Results and caveats for the whole study, not just this receptor: Between patients and healthy controls, no significant difference in CD8+ Simpson's diversity was found (P=0.060). Roughly 29 CD8+ CDR3 sequences were shared between patients and controls but appeared highly expressed in patients and within their immunodominant clones.

Profiling of TCR beta VDJ combinations and CDR3 sequences used genomic DNA as the template. An Illumina HiSeq 2000 was the platform used for TCR repertoire sequencing. Per the source publication's procedure: Repertoires were assessed using TRBV/TRBJ rearrangement plots, CDR3 size and DJ length profiles, and Simpson's diversity index. The immunodominant clone was defined as the most abundant DNA sequence in deep sequencing data. CDR3 amino acid sequences were checked for sharing across subjects and were also compared against the VDJdb database and published repertoires. TCRdb applied fastp at Q25 and MiXCR to the public reads, then kept only in-frame beta chains. Under each unique CDR3 protein, matching rows form one entry showing the most common genes and DNA. These V and J calls rely on TCRdb rather than the paper's analysis. A total of 150,000 to 200,000 distinct CDR3 sequences appear in this sample, about half of them only once. Under 2% of the sample is taken by the ten largest.

Specimen: sorted CD4+, CD8+, or CD8+CD57+ T cells (not recorded which) from PBMCs. The sequence was collected from a human donor with aplastic anemia.

The CDR3 protein: CSAREAVGQPQHF. The sequence in DNA is TGCAGTGCTAGAGAGGCCGTCGGTCAGCCCCAGCATTTT. The rearranged chain carries TRBV20-1 and TRBJ1-5; the D gene lacks a confident call. The CDR3 runs 13 amino acids, cysteine and phenylalanine included. The DNA shown is the 39-base CDR3, in frame from base 1. V drops 0 bases and J drops 6 bases, leaving 9 bases in between. Reading the germline V gene (reference sequence) gives CDR1 DFQATT and CDR2 SNEGSKA.